This passage covers 9 T cell receptor beta chains from one sample sequenced in a study of a mutant IDH1 vaccine in newly diagnosed glioma. Libraries were prepared by immunoSEQ multiplex PCR; TCRdb keeps only in-frame clonotypes and omits some of them. The sample records about 94,000 clones, roughly 91% being singletons. The time point is: week 47, end of study. In every dose of vaccine, 300 ug of mutant IDH1 20-mer peptide was given alongside topical imiquimod. No antigen has been assigned to these receptors. The sample here was PBMCs, taken from a glioma patient whose treatment included an IDH1 peptide vaccine. Receptor source: a woman aged 50 to 60 with glioma.

In its sample, this clone was seen once. The chain recombines TRBV19 with TRBJ1-3; 7 positions agree with TRBD1. CDR1 is LNHDA, CDR2 SQIVND, per germline (reference sequence). V was pared by 7 bases and J by 2 bases, with 2 bases of the junction left unmatched. This CDR3 has 13 residues. CDR3 loop: CASTGTAGNTIYF. The CDR3 DNA reads TGTGCCAGTACCGGGACAGCTGGAAACACCATATATTTT.

This clone occurred a few times. V and J are TRBV7-8 and TRBJ2-3; no firm D call. V lost 5 bases and J 6 bases, leaving 9 bases between the germline ends. Germline V gives CDR1 SGHVS, CDR2 FQNEAQ. The CDR3 extends over 12 amino acids. The CDR3 region is CASSLEWDTQYF. CDR3 in DNA: TGTGCCAGCAGCCTTGAGTGGGATACGCAGTATTTT.

About this clone itself: This sample also contains other DNA sequences that code for the same CDR3. The rearrangement links TRBV27 to TRBJ2-2; D perhaps matches TRBD2 (5 bases). Trimming cost V 2 bases and J 4 bases, with 5 bases left between them. The germline V gene encodes CDR1 MNHEY and CDR2 SMNVEV (reference sequence). The CDR3 totals 13 residues. The CDR3 DNA sequence: TGTGCCAGCAGTTTAGGAGGCACCGGGGAGCTGTTTTTT. This encodes CASSLGGTGELFF.

This chain uses TRBV5-5 with TRBJ2-7, with TRBD1 identical over 11 bases. The length of the CDR3 is 15 residues. CDR1 and CDR2 from the germline V gene are SGHKS and YYEKEE (reference sequence). V shed 2 bases, J shed 7 bases, and the junction held 8 bases outside the gene matches. CDR3 DNA sequence: TGTGCCAGCAGCTTAGGGACAGGGGGTTTGTGGGAGCAGTACTTC. Its protein product is CASSLGTGGLWEQYF.

In this sample, this clone turned up once. This chain connects TRBV5-1 to TRBJ2-1; 10 bases are a match to TRBD2. Germline CDR1 is SGHRS and CDR2 is YFSETQ. The trim removed 2 bases at V and 8 bases at J, leaving 7 bases unmatched. The CDR3 is 15 residues long. CDR3 sequence (DNA): TGCGCCAGCAGCTTAGAACTAGCGGGGATCGATGAGCAGTTCTTC. Its protein product is CASSLELAGIDEQFF.

The chain employs TRBV12-5 and TRBJ2-5, with 7 bases fitting TRBD1. Germline CDR1 and CDR2: LGHNT and FRNRAP. V lost 5 bases, J lost 2 bases, and 14 bases stayed unmatched. This CDR3 contains 17 residues. CDR3 sequence: CASGPSSVTGLQETQYF. The CDR3 nucleotides are TGTGCTAGTGGTCCAAGTTCCGTGACAGGGCTGCAAGAGACCCAGTACTTC.

This chain links TRBV27 with TRBJ1-2; 9 bases agree with TRBD1. V shed 6 bases and J 8 bases; nucleotides not matched to a gene: 10. The length of the CDR3 is 14 residues. CDR1 and CDR2 from the germline V gene are MNHEY and SMNVEV (reference sequence). The CDR3 bases are TGTGCCAGCAGGCAAAATAACAGGGGGCACGGCTACACCTTC. This translates into CASRQNNRGHGYTF.

This sequence joins TRBV11-2 and TRBJ2-7, with 8 bases identical to TRBD1. Unmatched junction bases numbered 13, after V lost 6 bases and J lost 9 bases. The CDR3 is made up of 14 amino acids. From germline, CDR1 is SGHAT and CDR2 FQNNGV. The CDR3 sequence: CASRAQGQGASQYF. The DNA of the CDR3 is TGTGCCAGCAGGGCCCAAGGCCAGGGGGCATCGCAGTACTTC.

This clone was detected only a few times. The DNA for the CDR3 is TGTGCCAGCAGTGAAAGTACTCTGAACCGGCAGCCCCAGCATTTT. This gives the protein CASSESTLNRQPQHF. The J gene is TRBJ1-5, the V gene TRBV6-1; D uncertain. Per germline, CDR1 MNHNS and CDR2 SASEGT. Trimming shortened V by 2 bases and J by 7 bases, and 15 bases separated the two germline ends. This CDR3 spans 15 amino acids.